Listed below are T cell receptor beta chains from one sample, sequenced in a study of blood T cells in healthy people across ages. One entry per CDR3 protein, called by TCRdb with MiXCR from the 5' RACE reads. The data hold approximately 1.5 million distinct CDR3 sequences, with approximately 39% observed a single time. Sequencing was performed on blood. These receptors originate from a woman younger than 35 in good health. Each CDR3 is given with its conserved first and last residue. The D gene is left open where the match is weak. Only some rows state a clone size, as once, few, many or a class for expanded clones.

abundance: NA
d_gene: TRBD1
j_gene: TRBJ2-7
v_gene: TRBV3-1
CDR3aa: CASTQTGTGAYEQYF
CDR3nt: TGTGCCAGCACCCAGACCGGGACAGGGGCCTACGAGCAGTACTTC

abundance: NA
d_gene: TRBD1
j_gene: TRBJ1-2
v_gene: TRBV4-3
CDR3aa: CASRDRDGYTF
CDR3nt: TGCGCCTCCCGGGACAGGGATGGCTACACCTTC

abundance: NA
d_gene: NA
j_gene: TRBJ1-5
v_gene: TRBV4-3
CDR3aa: CASSQDLEQPQHF
CDR3nt: TGCGCCAGCAGCCAAGATCTTGAACAGCCCCAGCATTTT

abundance: NA
d_gene: TRBD1
j_gene: TRBJ1-2
v_gene: TRBV5-4
CDR3aa: CASSMGTAHYGYTF
CDR3nt: TGTGCCAGCAGCATGGGGACAGCCCACTATGGCTACACCTTC

abundance: few
d_gene: TRBD1
j_gene: TRBJ2-3
v_gene: TRBV20-1
CDR3aa: CSAGQGTDTQYF
CDR3nt: TGCAGTGCAGGACAGGGCACAGATACGCAGTATTTT

abundance: few
d_gene: NA
j_gene: TRBJ1-1
v_gene: TRBV29-1
CDR3aa: CSVRTVLSGEAFF
CDR3nt: TGCAGCGTCCGGACGGTCCTTAGTGGTGAAGCTTTCTTT

abundance: NA
d_gene: NA
j_gene: TRBJ2-1
v_gene: TRBV29-1
CDR3aa: CSVEGFGPSSYNEQFF
CDR3nt: TGCAGCGTTGAAGGGTTCGGCCCAAGCTCCTACAATGAGCAGTTCTTC

abundance: NA
d_gene: TRBD1
j_gene: TRBJ2-3
v_gene: TRBV5-1
CDR3aa: CASNWWDRGTDTQYF
CDR3nt: TGCGCCAGCAACTGGTGGGACAGGGGAACAGATACGCAGTATTTT

abundance: few
d_gene: NA
j_gene: TRBJ1-4
v_gene: TRBV7-2
CDR3aa: CASSRRDRDEKLFF
CDR3nt: TGTGCCAGCAGCCGCAGGGATAGGGATGAAAAACTGTTTTTT

abundance: NA
d_gene: TRBD1
j_gene: TRBJ1-2
v_gene: TRBV15
CDR3aa: CATGLRTGSGYTF
CDR3nt: TGTGCCACCGGCCTAAGGACAGGGTCTGGCTACACCTTC

abundance: NA
d_gene: TRBD1
j_gene: TRBJ1-2
v_gene: TRBV6-6
CDR3aa: CASSPRRTGLGDYGYTF
CDR3nt: TGTGCCAGCAGCCCACGACGGACAGGTCTGGGGGACTATGGCTACACCTTC

abundance: NA
d_gene: TRBD2
j_gene: TRBJ2-6
v_gene: TRBV10-3
CDR3aa: CAISELTRTRSSGANVLTF
CDR3nt: TGTGCCATCAGCGAGCTAACACGGACTAGGTCTTCTGGGGCCAACGTCCTGACTTTC

abundance: NA
d_gene: NA
j_gene: TRBJ2-1
v_gene: TRBV2
CDR3aa: CATDVGRGVSEQFF
CDR3nt: TGTGCCACAGATGTGGGCAGGGGGGTAAGTGAGCAGTTCTTC

abundance: NA
d_gene: NA
j_gene: TRBJ1-4
v_gene: TRBV3-1
CDR3aa: CAAGRLTNEKLFF
CDR3nt: TGTGCCGCCGGCCGACTAACTAATGAAAAACTGTTTTTT

abundance: NA
d_gene: TRBD2
j_gene: TRBJ2-1
v_gene: TRBV11-2
CDR3aa: CASALAGGRGQNEQFF
CDR3nt: TGTGCCAGCGCACTAGCGGGGGGAAGGGGGCAGAATGAGCAGTTCTTC

abundance: NA
d_gene: NA
j_gene: TRBJ1-1
v_gene: TRBV4-1
CDR3aa: CASSQGTRTEAFF
CDR3nt: TGCGCCAGCAGCCAAGGGACGCGGACTGAAGCTTTCTTT

abundance: few
d_gene: NA
j_gene: TRBJ1-2
v_gene: TRBV20-1
CDR3aa: CSAAPGRYGYTF
CDR3nt: TGCAGTGCGGCCCCAGGGAGATATGGCTACACCTTC